This TCR beta chain was identified in a study of blood T cell repertoires in COVID-19. Sequencing was performed with immunoSEQ multiplex PCR; in TCRdb, only in-frame clones are kept and a portion is missing. This sample has approximately 260,000 clones, with 80% to 90% found just once. Sequencing used peripheral blood. The receptor was isolated from a woman in her 70s with COVID-19, enrolled during active disease.

CDR3 sequence reads: CASSQTGVDTDTQYF. Here the CDR3 DNA reads TGTGCCAGCAGCCAGACAGGAGTTGACACAGATACGCAGTATTTT. This chain links TRBV13 with TRBJ2-3; maybe TRBD1 (6 bases). CDR3 length: 15 amino acids. Per the germline V gene, CDR1 is PRHDT and CDR2 is FYEKMQ (reference sequence). V was clipped by 5 bases and J by 2 bases, with 14 bases between them.